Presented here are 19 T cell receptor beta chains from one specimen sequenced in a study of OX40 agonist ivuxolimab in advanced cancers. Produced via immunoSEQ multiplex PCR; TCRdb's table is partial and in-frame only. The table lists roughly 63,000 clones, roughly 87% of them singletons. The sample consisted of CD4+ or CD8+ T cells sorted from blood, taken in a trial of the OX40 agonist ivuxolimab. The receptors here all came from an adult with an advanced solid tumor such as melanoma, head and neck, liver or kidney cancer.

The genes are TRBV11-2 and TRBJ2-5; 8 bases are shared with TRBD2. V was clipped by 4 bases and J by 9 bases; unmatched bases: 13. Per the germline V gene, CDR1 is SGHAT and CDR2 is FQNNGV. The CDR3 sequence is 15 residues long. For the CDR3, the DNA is TGTGCCAGCAGCTCCCTCGGGGGGGGCGAAAAGCCCCAGTACTTC. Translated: CASSSLGGGEKPQYF.

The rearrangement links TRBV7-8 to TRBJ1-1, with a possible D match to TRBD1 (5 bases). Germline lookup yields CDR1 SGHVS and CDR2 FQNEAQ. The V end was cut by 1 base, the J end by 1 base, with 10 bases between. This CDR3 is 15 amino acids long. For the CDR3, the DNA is TGTGCCAGCAGCTTAGGTCCAGGGACGAACACTGAAGCTTTCTTT. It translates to CASSLGPGTNTEAFF.

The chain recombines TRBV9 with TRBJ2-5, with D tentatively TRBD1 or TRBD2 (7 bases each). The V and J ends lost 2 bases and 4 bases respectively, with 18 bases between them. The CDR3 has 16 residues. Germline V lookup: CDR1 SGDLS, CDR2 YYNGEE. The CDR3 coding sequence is TGTGCCAGCAGCGTCAGACAGGGAGGGCTTTCAGAGACCCAGTACTTC. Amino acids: CASSVRQGGLSETQYF.

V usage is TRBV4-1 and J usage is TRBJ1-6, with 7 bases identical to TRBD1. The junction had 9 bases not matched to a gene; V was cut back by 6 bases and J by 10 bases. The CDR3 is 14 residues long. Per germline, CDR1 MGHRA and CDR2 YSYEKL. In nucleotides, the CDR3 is TGCGCCAGCAGTTTTGTCCAGGGGGAATCACCCCTCCACTTT. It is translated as CASSFVQGESPLHF.

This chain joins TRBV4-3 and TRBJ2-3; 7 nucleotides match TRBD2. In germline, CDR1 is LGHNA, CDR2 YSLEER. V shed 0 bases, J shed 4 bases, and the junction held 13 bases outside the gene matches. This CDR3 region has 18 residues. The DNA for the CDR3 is TGCGCCAGCAGCCAAGAGTACTCGGGGGGAGTTCGCGCAGATACGCAGTATTTT. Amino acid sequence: CASSQEYSGGVRADTQYF.

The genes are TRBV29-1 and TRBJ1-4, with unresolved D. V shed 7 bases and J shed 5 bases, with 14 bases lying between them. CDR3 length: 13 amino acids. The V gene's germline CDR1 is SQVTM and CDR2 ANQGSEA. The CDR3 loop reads CSGVTNLNEKLFF. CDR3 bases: TGCAGCGGAGTAACTAACCTAAATGAAAAACTGTTTTTT.

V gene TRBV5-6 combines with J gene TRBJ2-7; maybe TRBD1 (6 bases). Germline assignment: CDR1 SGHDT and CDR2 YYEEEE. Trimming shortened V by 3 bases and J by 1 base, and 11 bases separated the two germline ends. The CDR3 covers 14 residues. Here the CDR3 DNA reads TGTGCCAGCAGCTACGGACAGCCATCCTACGAGCAGTACTTC. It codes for CASSYGQPSYEQYF.

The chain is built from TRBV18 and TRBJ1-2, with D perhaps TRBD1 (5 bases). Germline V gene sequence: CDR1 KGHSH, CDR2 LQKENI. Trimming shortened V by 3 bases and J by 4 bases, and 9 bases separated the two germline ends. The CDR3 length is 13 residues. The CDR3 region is CASSPETVYGYTF. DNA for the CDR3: TGTGCCAGCTCACCGGAGACAGTCTATGGCTACACCTTC. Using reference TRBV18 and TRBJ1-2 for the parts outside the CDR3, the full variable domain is NAGVMQNPRHLVRRRGQEARLRCSPMKGHSHVYWYRQLPEEGLKFMVYLQKENIIDESGMPKERFSAEFPKEGPSILRIQQVVRGDSAAYFCASSPETVYGYTFGSGTRLTVV.

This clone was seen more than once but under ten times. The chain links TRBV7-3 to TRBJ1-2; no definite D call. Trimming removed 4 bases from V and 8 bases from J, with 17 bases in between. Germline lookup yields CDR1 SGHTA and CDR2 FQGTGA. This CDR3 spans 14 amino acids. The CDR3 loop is CASSSTINPEGYTF. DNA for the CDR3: TGTGCCAGCAGCTCCACCATAAACCCAGAGGGCTACACCTTC.

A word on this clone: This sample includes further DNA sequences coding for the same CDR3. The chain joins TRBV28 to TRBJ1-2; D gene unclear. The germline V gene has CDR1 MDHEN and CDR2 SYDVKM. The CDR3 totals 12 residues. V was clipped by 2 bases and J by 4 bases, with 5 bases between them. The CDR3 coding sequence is TGTGCCAGCAGTTTACGGGGCTATGGCTACACCTTC. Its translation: CASSLRGYGYTF.

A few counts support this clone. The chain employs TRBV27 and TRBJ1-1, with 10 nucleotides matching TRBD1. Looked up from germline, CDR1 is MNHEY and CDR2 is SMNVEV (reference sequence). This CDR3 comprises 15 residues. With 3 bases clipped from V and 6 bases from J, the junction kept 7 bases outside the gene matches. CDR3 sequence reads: CASSFLTGGDPEAFF. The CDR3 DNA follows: TGTGCCAGCAGTTTTTTGACAGGGGGCGACCCTGAAGCTTTCTTT.

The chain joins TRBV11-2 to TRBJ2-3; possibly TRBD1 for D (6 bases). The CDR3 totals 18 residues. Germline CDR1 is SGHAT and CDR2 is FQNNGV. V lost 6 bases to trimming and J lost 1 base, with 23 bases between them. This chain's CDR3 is CASRAGKGVVFGTDTQYF. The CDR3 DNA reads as TGTGCCAGCAGAGCCGGGAAGGGGGTTGTTTTTGGCACAGATACGCAGTATTTT. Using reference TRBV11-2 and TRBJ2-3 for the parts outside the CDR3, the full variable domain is EAGVAQSPRYKIIEKRQSVAFWCNPISGHATLYWYQQILGQGPKLLIQFQNNGVVDDSQLPKDRFSAERLKGVDSTLKIQPAKLEDSAVYLCASRAGKGVVFGTDTQYFGPGTRLTVL.

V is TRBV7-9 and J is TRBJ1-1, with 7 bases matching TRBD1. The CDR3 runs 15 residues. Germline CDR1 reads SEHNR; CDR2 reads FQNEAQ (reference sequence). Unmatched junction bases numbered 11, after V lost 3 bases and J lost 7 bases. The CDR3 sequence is CASSFAGGVEGEAFF. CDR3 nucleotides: TGTGCCAGCAGCTTCGCAGGGGGGGTTGAGGGTGAAGCTTTCTTT.

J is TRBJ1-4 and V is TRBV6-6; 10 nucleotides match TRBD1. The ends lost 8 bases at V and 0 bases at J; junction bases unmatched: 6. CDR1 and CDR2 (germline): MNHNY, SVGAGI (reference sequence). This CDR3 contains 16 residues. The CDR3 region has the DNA TGTGCCAGCCGTGGACAGGGGGGCGCAACTAATGAAAAACTGTTTTTT. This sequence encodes CASRGQGGATNEKLFF.

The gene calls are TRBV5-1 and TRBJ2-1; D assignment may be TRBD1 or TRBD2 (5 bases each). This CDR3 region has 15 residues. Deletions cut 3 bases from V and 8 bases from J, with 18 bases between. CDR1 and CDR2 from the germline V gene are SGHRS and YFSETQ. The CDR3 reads CASSSMGPPSDEQFF. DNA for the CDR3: TGCGCCAGCAGCTCGATGGGACCACCAAGTGATGAGCAGTTCTTC.

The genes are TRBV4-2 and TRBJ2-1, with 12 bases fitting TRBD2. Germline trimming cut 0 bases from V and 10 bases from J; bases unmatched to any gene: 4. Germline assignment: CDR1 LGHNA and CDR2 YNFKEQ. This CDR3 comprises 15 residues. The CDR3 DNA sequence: TGTGCCAGCAGCCAAGAACTAGCGGGGGGCGGAGAGCAGTTCTTC. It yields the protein CASSQELAGGGEQFF.

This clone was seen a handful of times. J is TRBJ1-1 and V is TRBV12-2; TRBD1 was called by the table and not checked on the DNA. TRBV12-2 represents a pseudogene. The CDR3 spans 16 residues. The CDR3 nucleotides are TGTGCAAGTCGCCTAGGGGCAGGGATGGACCGCACTGAAGCTTTCTTT. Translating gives CASRLGAGMDRTEAFF.

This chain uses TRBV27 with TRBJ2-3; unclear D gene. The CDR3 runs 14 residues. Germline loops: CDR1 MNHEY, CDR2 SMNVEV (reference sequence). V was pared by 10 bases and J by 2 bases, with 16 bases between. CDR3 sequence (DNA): TGTGCCACCGCGGTCAGCGCGGCCACAGATACGCAGTATTTT. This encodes CATAVSAATDTQYF.

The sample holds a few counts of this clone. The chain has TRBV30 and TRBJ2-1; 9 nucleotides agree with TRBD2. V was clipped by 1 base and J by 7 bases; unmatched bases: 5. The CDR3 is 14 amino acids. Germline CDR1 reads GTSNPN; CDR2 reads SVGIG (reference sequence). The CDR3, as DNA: TGTGCCTGGAGTGGCGGGGGGGCCCGGAATGAGCAGTTCTTC. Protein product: CAWSGGGARNEQFF.